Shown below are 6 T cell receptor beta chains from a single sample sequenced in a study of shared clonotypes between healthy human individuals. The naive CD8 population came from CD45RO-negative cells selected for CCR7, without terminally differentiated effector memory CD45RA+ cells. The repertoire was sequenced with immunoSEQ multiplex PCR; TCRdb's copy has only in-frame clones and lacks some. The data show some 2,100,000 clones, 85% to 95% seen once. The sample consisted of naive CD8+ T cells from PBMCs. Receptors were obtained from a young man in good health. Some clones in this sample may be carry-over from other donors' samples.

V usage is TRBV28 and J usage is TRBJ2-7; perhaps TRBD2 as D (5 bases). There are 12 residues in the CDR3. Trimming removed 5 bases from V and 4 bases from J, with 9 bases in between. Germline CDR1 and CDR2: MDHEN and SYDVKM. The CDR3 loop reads CASSRGVYEQYF. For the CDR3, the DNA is TGTGCCAGCAGTCGGGGAGTTTACGAGCAGTACTTC.

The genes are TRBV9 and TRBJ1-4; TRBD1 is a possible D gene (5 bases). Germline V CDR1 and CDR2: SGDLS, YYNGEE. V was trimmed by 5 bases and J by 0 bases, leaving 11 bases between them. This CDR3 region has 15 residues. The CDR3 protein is CASSDQGSTNEKLFF. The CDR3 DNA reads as TGTGCCAGCAGTGACCAGGGATCAACTAATGAAAAACTGTTTTTT.

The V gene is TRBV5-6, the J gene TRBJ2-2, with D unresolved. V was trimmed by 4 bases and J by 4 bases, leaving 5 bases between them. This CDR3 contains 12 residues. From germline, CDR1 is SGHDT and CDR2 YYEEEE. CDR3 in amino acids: CASSPLTGELFF. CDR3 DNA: TGTGCCAGCAGCCCCCTCACCGGGGAGCTGTTTTTT. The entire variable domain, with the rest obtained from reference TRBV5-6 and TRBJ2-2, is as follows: DAGVTQSPTHLIKTRGQQVTLRCSPKSGHDTVSWYQQALGQGPQFIFQYYEEEERQRGNFPDRFSGHQFPNYSSELNVNALLLGDSALYLCASSPLTGELFFGEGSRLTVL.

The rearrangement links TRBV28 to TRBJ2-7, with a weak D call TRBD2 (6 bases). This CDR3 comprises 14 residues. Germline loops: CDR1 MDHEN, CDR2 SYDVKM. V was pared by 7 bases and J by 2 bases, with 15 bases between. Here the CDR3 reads CASNGSEAPYEQYF. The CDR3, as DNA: TGTGCCAGCAACGGGAGTGAGGCCCCCTACGAGCAGTACTTC.

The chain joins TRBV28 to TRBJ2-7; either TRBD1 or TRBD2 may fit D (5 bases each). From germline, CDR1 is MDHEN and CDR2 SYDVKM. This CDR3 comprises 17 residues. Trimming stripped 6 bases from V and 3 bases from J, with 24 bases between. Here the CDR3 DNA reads TGTGCCAGCAGCCCGGACTCCGGGGTAGGGACCAACTACGAGCAGTACTTC. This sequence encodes CASSPDSGVGTNYEQYF.

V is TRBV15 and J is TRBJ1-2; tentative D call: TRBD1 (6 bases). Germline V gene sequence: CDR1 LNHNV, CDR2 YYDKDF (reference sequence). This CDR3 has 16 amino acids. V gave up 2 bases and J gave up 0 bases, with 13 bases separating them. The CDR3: CATSRSAAGANYGYTF. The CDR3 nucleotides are TGTGCCACCAGCAGATCAGCTGCAGGGGCTAACTATGGCTACACCTTC.